The 5 T cell receptor beta chains below were found in one sample sequenced in a study of blood T cell repertoires in COVID-19. Sequencing was performed with immunoSEQ multiplex PCR; in TCRdb, only in-frame clones are kept and a portion is missing. Here the sample spans some 300,000 clones, under 90% being singletons. Sequencing was carried out using PBMCs or T cells enriched from blood (not recorded which). These receptors were obtained from a woman aged 50 to 60 who had been exposed to COVID-19.

V is TRBV24-1 and J is TRBJ2-2, with 9 nucleotides matching TRBD1. Germline V gene lookup returns CDR1 KGHDR and CDR2 SFDVKD. The CDR3 runs to 17 residues. The ends lost 0 bases at V and 3 bases at J; junction bases unmatched: 4. Here the CDR3 reads CATSDLRGTGHTGELFF. The CDR3 nucleotides read TGTGCCACCAGTGATTTGCGGGGGACAGGGCACACCGGGGAGCTGTTTTTT.

This chain links TRBV2 with TRBJ1-1; 11 nucleotides line up with TRBD1. V was pared by 6 bases and J by 4 bases, with 4 bases of the junction left unmatched. The CDR3 is 14 residues long. CDR1 and CDR2 (germline): SNHLY, FYNNEI. The CDR3 DNA reads TGTGCCAGCAGAGCCGGGACAGGGGGCACTGAAGCTTTCTTT. Translation: CASRAGTGGTEAFF.

The chain is built from TRBV28 and TRBJ2-7; 10 bases map to TRBD1. Unmatched junction bases numbered 6, after V lost 8 bases and J lost 2 bases. Per the germline V gene, CDR1 is MDHEN and CDR2 is SYDVKM. CDR3 length: 14 amino acids. The CDR3 DNA reads as TGTGCCAGCTTCGACAGGGGGCTTCCCTACGAGCAGTACTTC. Its protein is CASFDRGLPYEQYF.

The chain employs TRBV2 and TRBJ2-3; D perhaps matches TRBD1 (6 bases). This CDR3 has 15 amino acids. Trimming took 6 bases from V and 0 from J, leaving 13 bases between them. Per the germline V gene, CDR1 is SNHLY and CDR2 is FYNNEI. The CDR3 DNA follows: TGTGCCAGCAGAGATAACAGGGACAGCACAGATACGCAGTATTTT. It encodes CASRDNRDSTDTQYF.

This chain connects TRBV28 to TRBJ1-5; TRBD1 is a possible D gene (6 bases). Germline V gene sequence: CDR1 MDHEN, CDR2 SYDVKM. The ends were cut back, 5 bases at V and 2 bases at J, with 16 bases in the middle. This CDR3 has 16 residues. The CDR3 reads CASSLEGGPGNQPQHF. CDR3 coding DNA: TGTGCCAGCAGTCTAGAGGGGGGGCCCGGCAATCAGCCCCAGCATTTT.